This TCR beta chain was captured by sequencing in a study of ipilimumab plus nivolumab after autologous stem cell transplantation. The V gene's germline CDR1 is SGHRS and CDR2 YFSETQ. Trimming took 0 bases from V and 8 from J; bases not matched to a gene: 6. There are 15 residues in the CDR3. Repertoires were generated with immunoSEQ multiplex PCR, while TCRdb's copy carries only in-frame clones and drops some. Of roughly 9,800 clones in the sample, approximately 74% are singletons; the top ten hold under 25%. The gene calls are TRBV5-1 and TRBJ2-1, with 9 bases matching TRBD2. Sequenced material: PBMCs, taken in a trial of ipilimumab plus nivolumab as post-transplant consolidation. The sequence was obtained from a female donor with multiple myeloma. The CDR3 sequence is CASSLGREGLDEQFF. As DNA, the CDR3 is TGCGCCAGCAGCTTGGGGCGGGAGGGCCTTGATGAGCAGTTCTTC.